The entry below gives a single T cell receptor beta chain sequence along with its context. This entry is derived from a study of control samples from healthy donors and cancer patients. Trimming removed 9 bases from V and 2 bases from J, with 17 bases in between. Germline V gives CDR1 MDHEN, CDR2 SYDVKM. The CDR3 spans 14 residues. This table comes from immunoSEQ multiplex PCR, and its TCRdb copy is limited to in-frame clones, with some not included. Of 130,000 or so clones listed, about 88% were seen once; the top ten hold about 3.2%. Sequenced: blood. The chain is built from TRBV28 and TRBJ2-7, with D unclear. The receptor was derived from a man aged 45 to 65 in good health. CDR3 amino acids: CASRKVGSPYEQYF. CDR3 DNA sequence: TGTGCCAGTAGAAAAGTTGGTAGTCCCTACGAGCAGTACTTC.